The clone carrying this T cell receptor (beta chain) occurred a few times. Its antigen is not identified. Per the germline V gene, CDR1 is MNHEY and CDR2 is SVGAGI. The V end was cut by 8 bases, the J end by 2 bases, with 14 bases between. The CDR3 totals 14 residues. The sample belongs to a study of OX40 agonist ivuxolimab in advanced cancers. Regarding the study as a whole: Researchers did not establish what antigens the expanded peripheral T cells target. Expansion of clones was among the lowest in partial responders at 0.1-3.0 mg/kg.

Using immunoSEQ multiplex PCR, the repertoire was profiled, and TCRdb retains in-frame clones only, with some absent. The sample holds approximately 6,000 clones, around four fifths seen once. Baseline was the first blood sampling point, followed by cycle 4 day 1 and cycle 7 day 1. The receptor was isolated from an adult with an advanced solid tumor such as melanoma, head and neck, liver or kidney cancer. J is TRBJ2-3 and V is TRBV6-5; possibly TRBD2 for D (6 bases). The starting material was CD4+ or CD8+ T cells sorted from blood, obtained in a trial of the OX40 agonist ivuxolimab. The CDR3 nucleotides are TGTGCCAGCGGCGTGGAGGGCCACACAGATACGCAGTATTTT. Encoded protein: CASGVEGHTDTQYF.